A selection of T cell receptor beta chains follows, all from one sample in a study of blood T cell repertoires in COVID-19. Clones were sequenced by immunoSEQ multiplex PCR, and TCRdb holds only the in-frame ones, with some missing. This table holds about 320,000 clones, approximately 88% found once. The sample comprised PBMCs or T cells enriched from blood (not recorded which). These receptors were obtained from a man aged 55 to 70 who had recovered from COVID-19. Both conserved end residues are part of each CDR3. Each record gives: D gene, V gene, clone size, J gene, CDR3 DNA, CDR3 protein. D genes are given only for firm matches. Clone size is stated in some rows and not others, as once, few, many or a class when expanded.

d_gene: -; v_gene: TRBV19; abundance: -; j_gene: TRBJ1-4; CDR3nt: TGTGCCAGTAGCGGCGGCGCAAATGAAAAACTGTTTTTT; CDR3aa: CASSGGANEKLFF
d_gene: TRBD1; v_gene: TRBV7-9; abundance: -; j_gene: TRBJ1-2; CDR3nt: TGTGCCAGCAGCCGCCCGGACAGGTACTATGGCTACACCTTC; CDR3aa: CASSRPDRYYGYTF
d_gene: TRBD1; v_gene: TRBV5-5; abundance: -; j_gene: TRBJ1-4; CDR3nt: TGTGCCAGCCTCATAACCGGGACAGGGGATGAAAAACTGTTTTTT; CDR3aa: CASLITGTGDEKLFF
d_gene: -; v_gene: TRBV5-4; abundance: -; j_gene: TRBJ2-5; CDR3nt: TGTGCCAGCAGCTTGAGGGAGAAGACCCAGTACTTC; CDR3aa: CASSLREKTQYF
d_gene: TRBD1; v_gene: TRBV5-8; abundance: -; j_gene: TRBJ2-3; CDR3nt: TGTGCCAGCAGCTTGGGGACAGGAGATACGCAGTATTTT; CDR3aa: CASSLGTGDTQYF
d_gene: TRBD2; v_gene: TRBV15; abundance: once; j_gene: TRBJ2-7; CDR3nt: TGTGCCACCAGCAGGGGGACTAGCGGCACCTACGAGCAGTACTTC; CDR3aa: CATSRGTSGTYEQYF
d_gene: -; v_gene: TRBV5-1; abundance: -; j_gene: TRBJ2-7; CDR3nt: TGCGCCAGCAGTGTGGGCCACGAGCAGTACTTC; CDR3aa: CASSVGHEQYF
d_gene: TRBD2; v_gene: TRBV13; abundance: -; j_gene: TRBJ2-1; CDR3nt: TGTGCCAGCAGCTTACTTGAGACTAGCATTTACAATGAGCAGTTCTTC; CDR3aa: CASSLLETSIYNEQFF
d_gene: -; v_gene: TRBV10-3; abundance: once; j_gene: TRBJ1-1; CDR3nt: TGTGCCATCAGCCGGGGGGTGGACACTGAAGCTTTCTTT; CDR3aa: CAISRGVDTEAFF
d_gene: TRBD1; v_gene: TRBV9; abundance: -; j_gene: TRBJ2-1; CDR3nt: TGTGCCAGCAGCGACAAAACAGGGGTCTCCTACAATGAGCAGTTCTTC; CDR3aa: CASSDKTGVSYNEQFF
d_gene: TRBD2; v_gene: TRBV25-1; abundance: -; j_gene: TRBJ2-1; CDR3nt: TGTGCCAGCAGTGAAACAAGCGGGGGAAGCTACAATGAGCAGTTCTTC; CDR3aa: CASSETSGGSYNEQFF
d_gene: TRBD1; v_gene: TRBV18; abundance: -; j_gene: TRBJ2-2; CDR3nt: TGTGCCAGCTCGCCCGACAGGGGGCGAATCGGGGAGCTGTTTTTT; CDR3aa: CASSPDRGRIGELFF
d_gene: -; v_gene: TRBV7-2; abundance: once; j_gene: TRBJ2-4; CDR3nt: TGTGCCAGCAGCACGACACGGGGCAAAAACATTCAGTACTTC; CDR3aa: CASSTTRGKNIQYF
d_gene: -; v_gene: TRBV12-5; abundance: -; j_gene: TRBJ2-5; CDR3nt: TGTGCTAGTGGTTTCCCCGCCGGGACCCAGTACTTC; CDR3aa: CASGFPAGTQYF
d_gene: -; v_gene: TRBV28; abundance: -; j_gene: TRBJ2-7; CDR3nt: TGTGCCAGCAGTCAAACTAGGACCGGCTCCTACGAGCAGTACTTC; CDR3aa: CASSQTRTGSYEQYF
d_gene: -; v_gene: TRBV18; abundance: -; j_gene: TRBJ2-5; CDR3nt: TGTGCCAGCTCACCACGCCTGGGGGCAGGAGAGACCCAGTACTTC; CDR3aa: CASSPRLGAGETQYF
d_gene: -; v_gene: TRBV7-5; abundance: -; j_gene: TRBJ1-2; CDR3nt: TGTGCCAGAAGCTTACAGGGGCGGGTAGGCTACACCTTC; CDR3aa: CARSLQGRVGYTF
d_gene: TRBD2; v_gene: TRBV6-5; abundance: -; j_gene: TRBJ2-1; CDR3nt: TGTGCCAGCAGTTACTTGTGGGAGGGGTACAATGAGCAGTTCTTC; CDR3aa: CASSYLWEGYNEQFF
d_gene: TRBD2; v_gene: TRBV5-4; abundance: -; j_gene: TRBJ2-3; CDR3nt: TGTGCCAGCAGCGCAGGGACTAGCGAAAACACAGATACGCAGTATTTT; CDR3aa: CASSAGTSENTDTQYF
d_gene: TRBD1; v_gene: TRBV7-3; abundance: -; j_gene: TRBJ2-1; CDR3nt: TGTGCCAGCAGCTCGGGACAGGGGTCACCCAGGAATGAGCAGTTCTTC; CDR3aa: CASSSGQGSPRNEQFF
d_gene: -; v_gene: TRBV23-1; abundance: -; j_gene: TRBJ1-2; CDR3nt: TGCGCCAGCAGTCAACCGCAAAAAACGGGAGGCTACACCTTC; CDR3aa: CASSQPQKTGGYTF
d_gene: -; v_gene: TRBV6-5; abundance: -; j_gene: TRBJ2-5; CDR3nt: TGTGCCAGCAGTTACGGTGGCGGGCAAGAGACCCAGTACTTC; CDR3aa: CASSYGGGQETQYF
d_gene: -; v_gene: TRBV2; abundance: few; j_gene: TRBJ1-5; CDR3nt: TGTGCCAGCATGCCGACGGAGTCCGCCCAGCCCCAGCATTTT; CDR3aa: CASMPTESAQPQHF
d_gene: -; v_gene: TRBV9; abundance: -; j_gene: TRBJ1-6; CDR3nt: TGTGCCAGCAGCCCCGGGAGCACCTATAATTCACCCCTCCACTTT; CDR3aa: CASSPGSTYNSPLHF
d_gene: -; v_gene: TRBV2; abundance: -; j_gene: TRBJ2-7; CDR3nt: TGTGCCAGCAGTGAAGAGGTTCAGGCGCCGCAGTACTTC; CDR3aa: CASSEEVQAPQYF
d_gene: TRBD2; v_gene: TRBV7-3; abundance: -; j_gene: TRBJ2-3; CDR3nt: TGTGCCAGCAGCTTTAACCCATCCACTAGCGCCCGAAAGGATACGCAGTATTTT; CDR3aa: CASSFNPSTSARKDTQYF
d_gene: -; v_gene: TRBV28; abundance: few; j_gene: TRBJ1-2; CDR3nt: TGTGCCAGCAGTTCTCCGGACTATGGCTACACCTTC; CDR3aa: CASSSPDYGYTF
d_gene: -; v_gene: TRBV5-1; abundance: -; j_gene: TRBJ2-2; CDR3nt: TGCGCCAGCAGCCAGGATGGGGCAGGCGCCGGGGAGCTGTTTTTT; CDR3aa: CASSQDGAGAGELFF
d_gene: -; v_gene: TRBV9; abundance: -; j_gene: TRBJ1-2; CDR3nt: TGTGCCAGCAGCGTAGTGAATGCAGCTAACTATGGCTACACCTTC; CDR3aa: CASSVVNAANYGYTF
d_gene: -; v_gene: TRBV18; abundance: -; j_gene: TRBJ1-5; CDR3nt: TGTGCCAGCTCACCTATATCGTGGGGGGGCGCGGGTCAGCCCCAGCATTTT; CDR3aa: CASSPISWGGAGQPQHF
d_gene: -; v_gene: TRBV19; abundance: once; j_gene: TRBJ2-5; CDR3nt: TGTGCCAGTAGTAGGGCCCGGGAGACCGTCCAAGAGACCCAGTACTTC; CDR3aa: CASSRARETVQETQYF